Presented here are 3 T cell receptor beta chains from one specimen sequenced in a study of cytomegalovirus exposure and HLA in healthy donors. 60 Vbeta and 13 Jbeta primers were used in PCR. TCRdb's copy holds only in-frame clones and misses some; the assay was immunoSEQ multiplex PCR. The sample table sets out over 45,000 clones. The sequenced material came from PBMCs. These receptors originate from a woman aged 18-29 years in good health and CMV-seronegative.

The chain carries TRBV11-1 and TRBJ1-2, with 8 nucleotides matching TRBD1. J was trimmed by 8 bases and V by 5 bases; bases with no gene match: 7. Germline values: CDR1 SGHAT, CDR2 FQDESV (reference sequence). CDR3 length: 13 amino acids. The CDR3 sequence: CASSADRGGGYTF. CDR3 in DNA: TGTGCCAGCAGCGCCGACAGGGGCGGCGGCTACACCTTC.

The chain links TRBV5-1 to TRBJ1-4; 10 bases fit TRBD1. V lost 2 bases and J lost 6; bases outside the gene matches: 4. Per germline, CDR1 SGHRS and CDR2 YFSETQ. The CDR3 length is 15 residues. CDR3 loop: CASSFEGQGYEKLFF. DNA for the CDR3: TGCGCCAGCAGCTTTGAGGGACAGGGGTATGAAAAACTGTTTTTT.

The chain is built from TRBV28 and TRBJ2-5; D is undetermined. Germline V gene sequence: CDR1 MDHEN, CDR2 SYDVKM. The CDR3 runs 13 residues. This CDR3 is CVSNAASPETQYF. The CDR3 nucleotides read TGTGTCAGTAACGCGGCATCCCCGGAGACCCAGTACTTC.